This T cell receptor (beta chain) stems from a study of blood T cell repertoires in COVID-19 (dated by TCRdb to the early 2020s). About the full investigation: Collaborator samples came from the United States, Italy and Spain and covered acute and convalescent phases of COVID-19. Where available, HLA class I and class II types were taken from metadata supplied by the sample provider and were not determined by assay-based typing. The samples were drawn from two sources: the first 160 participants of the ongoing ImmuneRACE study, and 1,000 to 1,500 subjects contributed by 6 global collaborators. The sample metadata nearly always contained a de-identified subject ID, COVID-19 status, age in years and sex. The repertoires were made available in a free public database intended to serve as a resource for research on the immune response to SARS-CoV-2. Subjects who had been exposed to COVID-19, were actively infected with it, or had recovered from it provided the deeply sampled blood TCRbeta repertoires that made up the dataset. The prospective study material was composed of cDNA or gDNA derived from T cells, B-cell-depleted T cells, or PBMCs. Paper-wide results and their limitations: Clinical and demographic metadata were provided uncurated, with the amount varying by source and participant.

The immunoSEQ Assay, a bias-controlled multiplex PCR, was used to amplify TCRbeta CDR3 regions from genomic DNA. The original pipeline was this. Nucleated cell counts per sample were estimated from amplification of reference gene primers within the assay. To quantify the absolute abundance of each unique TCRbeta CDR3 rearrangement, sequence reads were collapsed and filtered. For each sample, productive Simpson clonality was calculated by taking the square root of Simpson's diversity index across productive rearrangements. Not all clones reach the TCRdb copy of this immuneACCESS table, which keeps in-frame sequences only. Checked studies attribute under half of the gap to unresolved V genes and leave the rest unexplained. Clone size and V and J calls were adopted from that table, with D and trimming inferred from the DNA. The sample table holds around 190,000 clones, of which about 85% were seen once. The ten top clones hold around 7.8% of the sample.

The collaborating institutions used their own protocols to collect whole blood in K2EDTA tubes. For TCRbeta analysis, collaborators shipped samples in one of three forms: frozen whole blood, isolated PBMCs, or DNA extracted from either of those sample types. For CDR1 and CDR2, the germline V gene (reference sequence) lists LGHDT and YNNKEL. The CDR3 has 15 amino acids, counting the end cysteine and phenylalanine. Solely the CDR3 DNA is kept, with 45 bases framed from the first base. At the junction V is shortened by 1 base and J by 8 bases, with 14 bases in between. Points on this clone: The specificity of this receptor is unknown. One base away there is no much larger clone; base qualities are not given.

The chain employs TRBV3-1 (or the pseudogene TRBV3-2) and TRBJ1-4; the best D guess is TRBD1, with 6 bases matching. This clonotype was obtained from a woman aged 55-75 years with acute or convalescent COVID-19. Sequenced material: peripheral blood. The bases are TGTGCCAGCAGCCAAGGGGGGGGGCGAGAAGAAAAACTGTTTTTT. This is translated as CASSQGGGREEKLFF.